The 2 T cell receptor beta chains in this list originate from one sample, sequenced in a study of shared clonotypes between healthy human individuals (dated by TCRdb to the early 2020s). Preparation of the library involved the immunoSEQ multiplex PCR assay. TCRdb holds this immuneACCESS table with in-frame rearrangements only. Some clones are missing; in checked studies, unresolved V genes explain under half, and the rest has no known cause. The table for this sample lists 2 million to 2.5 million clones; almost 96% of them were counted only once. The ten largest clones capture roughly 0.13% of the sample. Sequencing input: naive CD4+ T cells sorted from blood. The cell subset or site label, read with the paper, signifies: CD45RA+ positively selected. The receptors stem from a man in his late teens or twenties in good health.

V is TRBV18 and J is TRBJ2-2, with D maybe TRBD1 (5 bases). Germline V lookup: CDR1 KGHSH, CDR2 LQKENI. CDR3 length: 17 amino acids. Trimming pared 2 bases from V and 5 bases from J, leaving 18 bases between. Written as DNA, the CDR3 is TGTGCCAGCTCACCATTGGCAGGCAAGGGGCTTACCGGGGAGCTGTTTTTT. Amino acid sequence: CASSPLAGKGLTGELFF.

The chain recombines TRBV7-9 with TRBJ1-1; 7 bases agree with TRBD1. This CDR3 is built from 17 residues. Germline V lookup: CDR1 SEHNR, CDR2 FQNEAQ (reference sequence). The V segment lost 2 bases and the J segment 0 bases; nucleotides outside the gene matches: 9. The CDR3: CASSLSQGGFMNTEAFF. In DNA form, the CDR3 reads TGTGCCAGCAGCTTATCTCAGGGGGGCTTCATGAACACTGAAGCTTTCTTT.